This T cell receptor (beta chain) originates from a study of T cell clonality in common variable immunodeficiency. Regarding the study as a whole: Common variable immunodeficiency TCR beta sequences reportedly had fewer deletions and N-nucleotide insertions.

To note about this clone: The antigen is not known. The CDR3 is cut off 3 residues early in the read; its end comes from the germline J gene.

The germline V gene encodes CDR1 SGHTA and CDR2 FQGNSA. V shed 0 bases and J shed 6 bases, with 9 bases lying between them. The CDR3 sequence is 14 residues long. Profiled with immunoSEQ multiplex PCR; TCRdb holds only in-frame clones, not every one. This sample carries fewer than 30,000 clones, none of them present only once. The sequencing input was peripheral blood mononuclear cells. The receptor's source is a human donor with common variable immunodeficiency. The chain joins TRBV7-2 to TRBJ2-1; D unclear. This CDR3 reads CASSLANGSNEQFF. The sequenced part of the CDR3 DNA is TGTGCCAGCAGCTTAGCGAATGGCTCCAATGAG.